Listed below are T cell receptor beta chains from one sample, sequenced in a study of liver allograft versus peripheral blood T cells. A single record per CDR3 protein comes from TCRdb applying MiXCR to the reads. Among 9,000 to 9,500 distinct CDR3 sequences listed, about a fifth were seen once. The receptors come from a human patient who had a liver transplant. Some of these T cells may belong to the graft donor. The CDR3 runs from the conserved cysteine through the conserved F or W. The order of the fields is clone size, J gene, D gene, V gene, CDR3 protein, CDR3 DNA. D genes are given only for firm matches. Size is omitted from some rows. Given values are once, few, many or a class for expanded clones.

few | TRBJ2-7 | . | TRBV11-1 | CASSPPSPEHSYEQYF | TGTGCCAGCAGCCCCCCGTCGCCGGAACACTCCTACGAGCAGTACTTC
many | TRBJ1-1 | TRBD1 | TRBV6-5 | CASSSNRGVNTEAFF | TGTGCCAGCAGTTCCAACAGGGGGGTCAACACTGAAGCTTTCTTT
many | TRBJ1-6 | TRBD1 | TRBV19 | CASSPNRAGTDNSPLHF | TGTGCCAGTAGTCCGAATCGAGCCGGGACAGATAATTCACCCCTCCACTTT
medium-sized | TRBJ2-3 | . | TRBV6-2/TRBV6-3 | CASSYTGTQLDTQYF | TGTGCCAGCAGTTACACCGGGACCCAATTAGATACGCAGTATTTT
few | TRBJ1-6 | . | TRBV12-3/TRBV12-4 | CASSPNSYNSPLHF | TGTGCCAGCAGTCCAAACAGCTATAATTCACCCCTCCACTTT
few | TRBJ1-2 | TRBD1 | TRBV6-2/TRBV6-3 | CASSYSHRDRTDGYTF | TGTGCCAGCAGTTACTCACATCGGGACAGGACGGACGGCTACACCTTC
medium-sized | TRBJ1-1 | . | TRBV18 | CASSPGGARTEAFF | TGTGCCAGCTCACCAGGGGGGGCGCGGACTGAAGCTTTCTTT
medium-sized | TRBJ1-2 | . | TRBV15 | CATSRGKRGDYGYTF | TGTGCCACCAGCAGGGGGAAGAGGGGTGACTATGGCTACACCTTC
few | TRBJ1-3 | . | TRBV12-3/TRBV12-4 | CASSQTTGGNTIYF | TGTGCCAGCAGCCAAACGACGGGCGGAAACACCATATATTTT
few | TRBJ2-1 | TRBD2 | TRBV19 | CASSIGSGGTRAYNEQFF | TGTGCCAGTAGTATCGGTAGCGGGGGGACTAGAGCTTACAATGAGCAGTTCTTC
many | TRBJ1-2 | TRBD1 | TRBV27 | CASSPPDRNYGYTF | TGTGCCAGCAGTCCGCCGGACAGGAACTATGGCTACACCTTC
medium-sized | TRBJ2-5 | TRBD2 | TRBV10-3 | CAISSGGAPQETQYF | TGTGCCATCTCGTCGGGAGGGGCGCCGCAAGAGACCCAGTACTTC
. | TRBJ1-6 | . | TRBV15 | CATRQLGSSYNSPLHF | TGTGCCACCAGACAACTGGGGAGCTCCTATAATTCACCCCTCCACTTT
medium-sized | TRBJ2-7 | TRBD2 | TRBV7-2 | CASSFGTSGEQYF | TGTGCCAGCAGCTTCGGGACTAGCGGCGAGCAGTACTTC
few | TRBJ2-5 | . | TRBV20-1 | CSARRYLQETQYF | TGCAGTGCTAGACGGTATCTACAAGAGACCCAGTACTTC
. | TRBJ2-1 | TRBD1 | TRBV11-1 | CASSWAGTVNNEQFF | TGTGCCAGCAGCTGGGCCGGGACAGTAAACAATGAGCAGTTCTTC
. | TRBJ1-5 | . | TRBV20-1 | CSASRGQSEPQHF | TGCAGTGCTAGTAGGGGTCAATCTGAGCCCCAGCATTTT
few | TRBJ1-2 | TRBD1 | TRBV6-5 | CASSYSLRGLSYGYTF | TGTGCCAGCAGTTACTCGCTCAGGGGGCTAAGCTATGGCTACACCTTC
medium-sized | TRBJ2-7 | TRBD1 | TRBV29-1 | CSVMGQRSSYEQYF | TGCAGCGTAATGGGACAGAGGAGCTCCTACGAGCAGTACTTC